The present TCR beta chain was sequenced within a study of T cells expressing NK-cell markers. Regarding the study as a whole: As a fraction of CD8+ T cells, dominant NKG2C+ clonotypes reached roughly 1.0-7.5% in six donors.

As to this clonotype: Antigen: not known.

Germline values: CDR1 DFQATT, CDR2 SNEGSKA (reference sequence). The CDR3 spans 15 residues. UMI-tagged 5'RACE template switching yielded the TCR beta cDNA. From its re-call of the 5' RACE reads, TCRdb lists each CDR3 protein once, without DNA. The specimen's table records under 200,000 distinct CDR3 sequences. Sequencing was carried out using blood T cells: a sorted CD56 or NKG2C T cell subset, CD4+ or CD8+ T cells, or bulk PBMC T cells (not recorded which). The sequence was obtained from a woman between 18 and 75 years old in good health. This rearrangement joins TRBV20-1 to TRBJ2-5; the D gene TCRdb calls, TRBD1, cannot be checked with no DNA. The chain's CDR3 is CSAAHPGTGEETQYF.